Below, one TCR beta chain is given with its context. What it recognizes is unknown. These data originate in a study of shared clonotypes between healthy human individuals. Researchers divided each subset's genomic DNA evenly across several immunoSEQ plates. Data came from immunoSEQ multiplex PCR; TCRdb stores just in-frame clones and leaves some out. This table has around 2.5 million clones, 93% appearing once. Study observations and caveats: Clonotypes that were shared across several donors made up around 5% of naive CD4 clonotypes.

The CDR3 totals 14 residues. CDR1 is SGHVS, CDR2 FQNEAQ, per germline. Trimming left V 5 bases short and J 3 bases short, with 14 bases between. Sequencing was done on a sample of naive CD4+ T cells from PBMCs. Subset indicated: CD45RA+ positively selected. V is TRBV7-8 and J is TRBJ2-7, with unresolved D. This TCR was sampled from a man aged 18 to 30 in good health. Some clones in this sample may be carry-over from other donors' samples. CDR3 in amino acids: CASSPRRVFYEQYF. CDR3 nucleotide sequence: TGTGCCAGCAGCCCCCGTAGGGTATTCTACGAGCAGTACTTC.